The sequence of this T cell receptor (beta chain) was determined in a study of cytomegalovirus exposure and HLA in healthy donors. The study, taken as a whole, reports: Reportedly, diagnosis of cytomegalovirus status by the classifier showed high specificity and sensitivity. A later analysis found TCR association rates differed by HLA locus, highest for DRB1 and lowest for HLA-C. Specific recognition of CMV antigens was confirmed in vitro for a few chains (all CMV-associated).

In germline, CDR1 is SGHRS, CDR2 YFSETQ. Trimming cost V 4 bases and J 7 bases; bases outside gene matches: 8. The CDR3 consists of 15 residues. These donors, healthy bone marrow donors, were studied. Regarding this clone: Its matching antigen is unknown.

13 Jbeta primers and 60 Vbeta primers were used for the PCR. Only in-frame clones appear in the TCRdb table, and some are missing; sequencing was by immunoSEQ multiplex PCR. The sample yields about 230,000 clones, 80% to 90% seen once. The TCR comes from a girl aged 2 to 10 in good health and CMV-seronegative. Sequencing used PBMCs. V usage is TRBV5-1 and J usage is TRBJ1-6, with 7 bases lining up with TRBD1. CDR3 DNA sequence: TGCGCCAGCAGCCCACGACAGGGATCGAATTCACCCCTCCACTTT. Translation: CASSPRQGSNSPLHF.